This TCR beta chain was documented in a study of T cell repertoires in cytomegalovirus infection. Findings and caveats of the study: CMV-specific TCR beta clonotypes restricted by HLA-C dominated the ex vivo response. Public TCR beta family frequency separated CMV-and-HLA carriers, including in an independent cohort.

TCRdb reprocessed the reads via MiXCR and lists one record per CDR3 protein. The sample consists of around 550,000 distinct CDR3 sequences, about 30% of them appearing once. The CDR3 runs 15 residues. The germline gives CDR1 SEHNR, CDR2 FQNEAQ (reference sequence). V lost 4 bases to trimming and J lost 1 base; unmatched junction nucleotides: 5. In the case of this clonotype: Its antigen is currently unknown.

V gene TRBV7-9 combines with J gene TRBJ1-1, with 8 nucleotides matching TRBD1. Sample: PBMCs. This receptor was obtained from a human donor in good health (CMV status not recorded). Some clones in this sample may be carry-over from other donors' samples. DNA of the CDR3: TGTGCCAGCAGCTACCTGGGACAGGAGAACACTGAAGCTTTCTTT. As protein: CASSYLGQENTEAFF.